This T cell receptor beta chain was observed in a study of cytomegalovirus exposure and HLA in healthy donors. PCR involved 60 Vbeta and 13 Jbeta primers. Using immunoSEQ multiplex PCR, the repertoire was profiled, and TCRdb retains in-frame clones only, with some absent. Found here are more than 95,000 clones; the top ten clones hold approximately 2%. The CDR3 contains 13 residues. V shed 4 bases, J shed 12 bases, and the junction held 10 bases outside the gene matches. Germline V gives CDR1 SGHKS, CDR2 YYEKEE (reference sequence). This sequence originates from a man aged 35 to 55 in good health and CMV-seronegative. What was sequenced was PBMCs. The V gene is TRBV5-5, the J gene TRBJ2-1; 7 nucleotides align to TRBD1. Written as DNA, the CDR3 is TGTGCCAGCAGCCCCAACCCGTACAGGGGGCAGTTCTTC. Amino acid sequence: CASSPNPYRGQFF.